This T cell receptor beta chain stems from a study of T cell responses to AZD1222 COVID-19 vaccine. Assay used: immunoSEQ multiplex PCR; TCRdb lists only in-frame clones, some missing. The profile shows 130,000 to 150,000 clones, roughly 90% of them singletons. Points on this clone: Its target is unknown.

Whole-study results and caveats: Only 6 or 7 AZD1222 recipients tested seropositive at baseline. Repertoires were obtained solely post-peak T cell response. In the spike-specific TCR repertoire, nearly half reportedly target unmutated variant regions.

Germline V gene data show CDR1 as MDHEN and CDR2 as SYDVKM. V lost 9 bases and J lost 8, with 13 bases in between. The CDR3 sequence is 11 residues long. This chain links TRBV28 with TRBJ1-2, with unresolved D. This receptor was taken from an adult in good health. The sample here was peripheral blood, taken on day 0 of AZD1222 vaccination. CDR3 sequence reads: CASLRDYGYTF. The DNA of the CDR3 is TGTGCCAGTCTCCGGGATTACGGCTACACCTTC.